One and the same sample provided the 25 T cell receptor beta chains below, sequenced in a study of blood T cells in healthy people across ages. Alongside a J-beta primer mix, a sample-barcoded 5' primer served in a second PCR lasting about 6 to 12 cycles. TCRdb used MiXCR to reprocess the 5' RACE reads, holding one entry per CDR3 protein. Among around 940,000 distinct CDR3 sequences listed, approximately 50% were seen once. The sample taken for sequencing was blood. The receptor source for this set is an older woman in good health.

The J gene is TRBJ2-5, the V gene TRBV20-1, with D possibly matching TRBD1 (6 bases). The CDR3 has 14 residues. The germline V gene has CDR1 DFQATT and CDR2 SNEGSKA (reference sequence). Trimming left V 5 bases short and J 1 base short, with 14 bases between. DNA of the CDR3: TGCAGTGCTTACAGGAACAGGGCCCAAGAGACCCAGTACTTC. This gives the protein CSAYRNRAQETQYF.

This clonotype appeared a single time. The J gene is TRBJ2-7, the V gene TRBV6-2 or TRBV6-3; D is unresolved. The V end was cut by 4 bases, the J end by 4 bases, with 14 bases between. CDR1 and CDR2 (germline): MNHEY, SVGEGT. There are 14 residues in the CDR3. Here the CDR3 DNA reads TGTGCCAGCAGTTCTGGTGGGGTAAAATACGAGCAGTACTTC. Translating gives CASSSGGVKYEQYF.

This chain connects TRBV7-6 to TRBJ2-4; 8 bases match TRBD1. The end of the DNA fits TRBJ2-5 better, so the J call may be wrong. Germline V CDR1 and CDR2: SGHVS, FNYEAQ. CDR3 size: 18 residues. CDR3 protein: CASSLGFETGVWRETQYF. Written as DNA, the CDR3 is TGTGCCAGCAGCTTAGGGTTCGAGACAGGGGTATGGCGAGAGACCCAGTACTTC.

The CDR3 spells CASSTRGLLGEQYF. The CDR3 DNA reads as TGTGCCAGCAGCACCAGGGGGTTATTAGGCGAGCAGTACTTC. The chain has TRBV12-3 or TRBV12-4 and TRBJ2-7; 7 nucleotides align to TRBD1. The CDR3 sequence is 14 residues long. The V segment lost 6 bases and the J segment 6 bases; nucleotides outside the gene matches: 11.

The table lists this clonotype with a count of one. The genes are TRBV19 and TRBJ2-5; 9 bases fit TRBD1. The V segment lost 7 bases and the J segment 9 bases; nucleotides outside the gene matches: 9. The CDR3 loop spans 13 amino acids. Germline CDR1 is LNHDA and CDR2 is SQIVND (reference sequence). The CDR3 protein is CASTQDRGEAQYF. The CDR3 DNA follows: TGTGCCAGTACCCAGGACAGGGGTGAGGCCCAGTACTTC.

The chain combines TRBV10-3 with TRBJ2-1; 8 nucleotides match TRBD2. The germline CDR1 and CDR2 sequences are ENHRY and SYGVKD. The V segment lost 4 bases and the J segment 7 bases; nucleotides outside the gene matches: 12. The CDR3 length is 16 residues. CDR3 DNA sequence: TGTGCCATCAGTGGTACTAGCGGCCATTCCGGAAATGAGCAGTTCTTC. Its protein product is CAISGTSGHSGNEQFF.

The chain employs TRBV19 and TRBJ1-5; 7 nucleotides match TRBD1. J was trimmed by 0 bases and V by 4 bases; bases with no gene match: 9. This CDR3 has 17 amino acids. Germline V gene sequence: CDR1 LNHDA, CDR2 SQIVND (reference sequence). The DNA for the CDR3 is TGTGCCAGTAGTACGCGGACAGGAGGCCCTAGCAATCAGCCCCAGCATTTT. Protein: CASSTRTGGPSNQPQHF.

This clonotype was seen a handful of times. This chain joins TRBV28 and TRBJ2-4; D is possibly TRBD1 (5 bases). CDR3 length equals 10 residues. The V gene lost 5 bases and the J gene lost 13 bases, with 9 bases spanning the gap. Germline CDR1 and CDR2: MDHEN and SYDVKM. In nucleotides, the CDR3 is TGTGCCAGCAGTGGGGCGGAGCAGTACTTC. It yields the protein CASSGAEQYF.

This sequence joins TRBV20-1 and TRBJ2-5; TRBD2 might be the D (6 bases). The CDR3 contains 14 residues. Germline V gene sequence: CDR1 DFQATT, CDR2 SNEGSKA (reference sequence). With 7 bases removed from V and 11 bases from J, the gap between germline ends came to 26 bases. The CDR3 DNA sequence: TGCAGTGTTCACCTAGGGAGGTCCTCGGGGGAGCAGTACTTC. It yields the protein CSVHLGRSSGEQYF.

V usage is TRBV4-3 and J usage is TRBJ2-7; D is undetermined. This CDR3 comprises 15 residues. V lost 0 bases and J lost 0, with 9 bases in between. Germline CDR1 reads LGHNA; CDR2 reads YSLEER. CDR3 region: CASSQEAGPSYEQYF. The CDR3, as DNA: TGCGCCAGCAGCCAAGAGGCAGGTCCCTCCTACGAGCAGTACTTC.

The V gene is TRBV4-1, the J gene TRBJ1-4, with TRBD1 as a possible D gene (5 bases). Trimming pared 4 bases from V and 8 bases from J, leaving 11 bases between. This CDR3 is built from 13 residues. Germline CDR1 is MGHRA and CDR2 is YSYEKL. CDR3 sequence: CASSLGRVEKLFF. CDR3 bases: TGCGCCAGCAGCCTAGGCAGGGTCGAAAAACTGTTTTTT.

The rearrangement links TRBV29-1 to TRBJ2-5; TRBD1 agrees at 8 bases. This CDR3 has 14 amino acids. Germline CDR1 and CDR2: SQVTM and ANQGSEA. The trim removed 6 bases at V and 4 bases at J, leaving 10 bases unmatched. CDR3 nucleotides: TGCAGCGTGAAAGAGGACAGGGTCCGAGAGACCCAGTACTTC. Its protein is CSVKEDRVRETQYF.

This clonotype was recorded only once. V usage is TRBV27 and J usage is TRBJ2-6, with a possible D match to TRBD2 (6 bases). V was trimmed by 6 bases and J by 0 bases, leaving 15 bases between them. Germline V gives CDR1 MNHEY, CDR2 SMNVEV (reference sequence). The CDR3 runs to 17 residues. CDR3 in DNA: TGTGCCAGCAGGTCGTTTAGCGGTGCCTCTGGGGCCAACGTCCTGACTTTC. It yields the protein CASRSFSGASGANVLTF.

The CDR3 region has the DNA TGTGCCAGCAGTTTTTCTCCCCTAGCGGGAGTCCCAGATACGCAGTATTTT. Protein: CASSFSPLAGVPDTQYF. V usage is TRBV12-3 or TRBV12-4 and J usage is TRBJ2-3; 10 nucleotides line up with TRBD2. The V segment lost 3 bases and the J segment 4 bases; nucleotides outside the gene matches: 10. The CDR3 has 17 residues.

V usage is TRBV24-1 and J usage is TRBJ2-5, with TRBD1 matching over 9 bases. The length of the CDR3 is 15 residues. Germline V gene lookup returns CDR1 KGHDR and CDR2 SFDVKD. V lost 6 bases and J lost 5; bases outside the gene matches: 9. The CDR3 DNA reads as TGTGCCACCAGTCGGTCCGGGACAGGGTGGGAGACCCAGTACTTC. This sequence encodes CATSRSGTGWETQYF.

V and J are TRBV7-2 and TRBJ2-7; either TRBD1 or TRBD2 may supply D (6 bases each). From germline, CDR1 is SGHTA and CDR2 FQGNSA. The CDR3 runs to 14 residues. Trimming left V 7 bases short and J 0 bases short, with 13 bases between. CDR3 bases: TGTGCCAGCACCCCCGCGGGACACTCCTACGAGCAGTACTTC. As protein: CASTPAGHSYEQYF.

CDR3 nucleotide sequence: TGTGCCAGCAGCCAAGCGGTCAGGCTCTCAGATACGCAGTATTTT. Translation: CASSQAVRLSDTQYF. The V and J genes are TRBV3-1 and TRBJ2-3; D unclear. CDR3 size: 15 residues. The germline V gene has CDR1 LGHDT and CDR2 YNNKEL (reference sequence). Trimming pared 1 base from V and 4 bases from J, leaving 12 bases between.

This chain links TRBV18 with TRBJ1-5; 11 nucleotides line up with TRBD1. This CDR3 has 15 residues. V gave up 5 bases and J gave up 1 base; unmatched junction bases: 1. Germline CDR1 reads KGHSH; CDR2 reads LQKENI. In DNA form, the CDR3 reads TGTGCCAGCTCAGGGGACAGGGGGAGCAATCAGCCCCAGCATTTT. Protein: CASSGDRGSNQPQHF.

V gene TRBV6-1 combines with J gene TRBJ2-3; D unclear. The CDR3 has 12 residues. Trimming removed 3 bases from V and 6 bases from J, with 7 bases in between. CDR1 MNHNS and CDR2 SASEGT come from the germline V gene. The CDR3 DNA follows: TGTGCCAGCAGTGATATAGGTGATACGCAGTATTTT. The encoded protein is CASSDIGDTQYF.

The rearrangement links TRBV6-6 to TRBJ1-5; TRBD1 matches at 7 bases. Per germline, CDR1 MNHNY and CDR2 SVGAGI (reference sequence). V shed 2 bases, J shed 8 bases, and the junction held 6 bases outside the gene matches. This CDR3 spans 14 amino acids. The CDR3 DNA reads as TGTGCCAGCAGTTACATAGGGGGCGAGGAGCCCCAGCATTTT. This gives the protein CASSYIGGEEPQHF.

The J gene is TRBJ1-5, the V gene TRBV12-3 or TRBV12-4, with TRBD1 matching over 7 bases. J lost 2 bases, V lost 4 bases, and 11 bases had no gene match. This CDR3 spans 17 amino acids. CDR3 nucleotides: TGTGCCAGCAGTTCGCAAAACGGGACAGCGGGCAATCAGCCCCAGCATTTT. Amino acids: CASSSQNGTAGNQPQHF.

The rearrangement uses TRBV28 and TRBJ2-5, with 10 bases that match TRBD1. Matching the DNA end better, TRBJ2-7 makes the J call doubtful. This CDR3 has 13 residues. The germline V gene encodes CDR1 MDHEN and CDR2 SYDVKM. The CDR3 DNA sequence: TGTGCCAGCAGGGACAGGGGGATCGGCGAGCAGTACTTC. Protein: CASRDRGIGEQYF.

This clonotype was seen only once. An end of the junction differs from the germline gene, which may be a read error. The chain recombines TRBV6-1 with TRBJ2-7; D unresolved. The CDR3 extends over 14 amino acids. The V gene's germline CDR1 is MNHNS and CDR2 SASEGT. The CDR3: CASREVWGSYEQYF. The CDR3 nucleotides read TGTGCCAGCAGGGAAGTTTGGGGATCCTACGAGCAGTACTTC.

The chain has TRBV20-1 and TRBJ1-6; D is ambiguous. The CDR3 contains 14 residues. Germline-derived CDR1 and CDR2 are DFQATT and SNEGSKA (reference sequence). V was pared by 3 bases and J by 5 bases, with 11 bases between. CDR3 protein: CSARRRADNSPLHF. CDR3 coding DNA: TGCAGTGCTAGGCGGAGAGCAGATAATTCACCCCTCCACTTT.

The rearrangement links TRBV6-1 to TRBJ2-2; D call uncertain. V lost 7 bases to trimming and J lost 5 bases, with 14 bases between them. The CDR3 spans 14 residues. Germline V gene sequence: CDR1 MNHNS, CDR2 SASEGT. The CDR3 protein is CASIRTQGTGELFF. CDR3 in DNA: TGTGCCAGCATTAGGACCCAAGGGACCGGGGAGCTGTTTTTT.